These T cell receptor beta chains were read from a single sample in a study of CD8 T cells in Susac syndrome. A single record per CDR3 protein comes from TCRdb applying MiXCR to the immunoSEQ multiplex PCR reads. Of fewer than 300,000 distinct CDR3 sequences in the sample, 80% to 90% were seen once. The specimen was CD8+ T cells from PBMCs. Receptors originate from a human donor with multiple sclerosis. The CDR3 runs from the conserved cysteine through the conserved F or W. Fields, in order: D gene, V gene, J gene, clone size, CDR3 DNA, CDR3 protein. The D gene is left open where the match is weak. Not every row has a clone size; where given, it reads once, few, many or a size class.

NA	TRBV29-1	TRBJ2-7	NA	TGCAGCGTTGAACTAGCGAATGAGCAGTACTTC	CSVELANEQYF
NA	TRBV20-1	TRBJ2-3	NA	TGCAGTGCTAGTCCCGACGGAGATACGCAGTATTTT	CSASPDGDTQYF
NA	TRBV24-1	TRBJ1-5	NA	TGTGCCACCAGCACAGCTTATAGCAATCAGCCCCAGCATTTT	CATSTAYSNQPQHF
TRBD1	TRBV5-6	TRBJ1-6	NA	TGTGCCAGCAGGCCGGACGAGGGGGCTCCCTATAATTCACCCCTCCACTTT	CASRPDEGAPYNSPLHF
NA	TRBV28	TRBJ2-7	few	TGTGCCAGCCGAGGCGGGAACGAGCAGTACTTC	CASRGGNEQYF
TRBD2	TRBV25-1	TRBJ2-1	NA	TGTGCCAGCAGGCTAGCGGGGGACTACAATGAGCAGTTCTTC	CASRLAGDYNEQFF
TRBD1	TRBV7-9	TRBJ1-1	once	TGTGCCAGCAGCGATACAGGGGGCTTTGAAGCTTTCTTT	CASSDTGGFEAFF
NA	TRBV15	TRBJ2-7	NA	TGTGCCGTAATGGGGGGACCTACGGGCGAGCAGTACTTC	CAVMGGPTGEQYF
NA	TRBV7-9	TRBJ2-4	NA	TGTGCCGTCGACTATCCCGAGTTGGAACTAGCCAAAAACATTCAGTACTTC	CAVDYPELELAKNIQYF
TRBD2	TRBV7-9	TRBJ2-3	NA	TGTGCCAGCATCGACACCTCTAGCGGGAGGGCAACAGATACGCAGTATTTT	CASIDTSSGRATDTQYF
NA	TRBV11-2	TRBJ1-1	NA	TGTGCCAGCAGCTTAGTAGGCGACGCTGAAGCTTTCTTT	CASSLVGDAEAFF
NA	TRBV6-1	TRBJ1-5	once	TGTGCCAGCAGTGAATACGGCAGCGGTCAGCCCCAGCATTTT	CASSEYGSGQPQHF
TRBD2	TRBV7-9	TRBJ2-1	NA	TGTGCCAGCCTTGCTAGCGGGGCTTACAATGAGCAGTTCTTC	CASLASGAYNEQFF
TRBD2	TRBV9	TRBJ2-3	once	TGTGCCAGCAGCTCGACGCCGGGACTAGAGCAGTATTTT	CASSSTPGLEQYF
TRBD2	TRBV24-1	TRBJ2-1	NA	TGTGCCACCAGTGAGGTAGCGGGAGAGTCCAACAATGAGCAGTTCTTC	CATSEVAGESNNEQFF
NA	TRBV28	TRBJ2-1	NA	TGTGCCAGCAGTTTCGACTTAACTCATGAGCAGTTCTTC	CASSFDLTHEQFF
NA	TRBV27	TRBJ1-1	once	TGTGCCAGCAGTTTAACGGGGGCGGTCACTGAAGCTTTCTTT	CASSLTGAVTEAFF
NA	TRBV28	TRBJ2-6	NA	TGTGCCAGCAGTTTCAAGGGGTCTGGGGCCAACGTCCTGACTTTC	CASSFKGSGANVLTF
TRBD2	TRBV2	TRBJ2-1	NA	TGTGCCAGCAGTGCCTTGGCGGGAGTCGGGCATGAGCAGTTCTTC	CASSALAGVGHEQFF
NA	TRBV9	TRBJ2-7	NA	TGTGCCAGCTCTCTCACGGGAGGGGGCGACGAGCAGTACTTC	CASSLTGGGDEQYF
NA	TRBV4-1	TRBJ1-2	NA	TGCGCCAGCAGCCAAGATGCGGGGCCCGGGAGGGGATACTATGGCTACACCTTC	CASSQDAGPGRGYYGYTF
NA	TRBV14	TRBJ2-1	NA	TGTGCCAGCAGCCTCAACTACTCCTACAATGAGCAGTTCTTC	CASSLNYSYNEQFF
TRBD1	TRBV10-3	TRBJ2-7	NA	TGTGCCATCAGGGACAGGGGCCAACTCTACGAGCAGTACTTC	CAIRDRGQLYEQYF
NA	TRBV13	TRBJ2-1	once	TGTGCCAGCAGCTTAGTCGGGAGTGCCTACAATGAGCAGTTCTTC	CASSLVGSAYNEQFF
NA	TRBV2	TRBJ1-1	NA	TGTGCCAGCAGTGCTGAAGCTGAAGCTTTCTTT	CASSAEAEAFF
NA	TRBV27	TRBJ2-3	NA	TGTGCCAGCAGTTTATCTGCTGCAGATACGCAGTATTTT	CASSLSAADTQYF